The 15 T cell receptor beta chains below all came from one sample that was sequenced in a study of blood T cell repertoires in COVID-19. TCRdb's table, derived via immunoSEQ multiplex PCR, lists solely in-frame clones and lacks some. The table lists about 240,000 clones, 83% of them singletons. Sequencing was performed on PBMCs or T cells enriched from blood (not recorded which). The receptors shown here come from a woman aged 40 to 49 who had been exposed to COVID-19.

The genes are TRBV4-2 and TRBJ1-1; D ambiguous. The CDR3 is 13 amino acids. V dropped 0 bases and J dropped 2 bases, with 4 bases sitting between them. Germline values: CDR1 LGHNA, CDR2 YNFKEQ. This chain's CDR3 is CASSQDSNTEAFF. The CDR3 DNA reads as TGTGCCAGCAGCCAAGACTCTAACACTGAAGCTTTCTTT.

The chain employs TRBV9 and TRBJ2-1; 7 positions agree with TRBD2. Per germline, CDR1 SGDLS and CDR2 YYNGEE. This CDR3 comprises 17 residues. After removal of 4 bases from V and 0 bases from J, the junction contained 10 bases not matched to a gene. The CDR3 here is CASSPRESGASYNEQFF. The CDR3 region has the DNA TGTGCCAGCAGCCCCAGGGAGAGCGGGGCCTCCTACAATGAGCAGTTCTTC.

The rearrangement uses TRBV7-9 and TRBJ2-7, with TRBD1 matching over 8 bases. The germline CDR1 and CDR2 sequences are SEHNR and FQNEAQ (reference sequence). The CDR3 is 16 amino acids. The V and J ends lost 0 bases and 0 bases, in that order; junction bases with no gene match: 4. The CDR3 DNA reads TGTGCCAGCAGCTTAGCTTCGGGGACAGGCTCCTACGAGCAGTACTTC. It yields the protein CASSLASGTGSYEQYF.

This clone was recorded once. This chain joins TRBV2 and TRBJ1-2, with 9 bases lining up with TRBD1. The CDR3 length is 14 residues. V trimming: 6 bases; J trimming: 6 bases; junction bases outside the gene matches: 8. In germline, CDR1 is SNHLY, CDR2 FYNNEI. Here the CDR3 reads CASSYNGQGHGYTF. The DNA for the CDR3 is TGTGCCAGCAGCTATAACGGACAGGGGCATGGCTACACCTTC.

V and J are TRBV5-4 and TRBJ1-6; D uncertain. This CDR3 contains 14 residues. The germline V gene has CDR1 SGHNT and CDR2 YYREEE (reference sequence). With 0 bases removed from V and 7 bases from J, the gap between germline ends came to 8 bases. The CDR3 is CASSLDRTNSPLHF. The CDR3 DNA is TGTGCCAGCAGCTTGGACAGAACGAATTCACCCCTCCACTTT.

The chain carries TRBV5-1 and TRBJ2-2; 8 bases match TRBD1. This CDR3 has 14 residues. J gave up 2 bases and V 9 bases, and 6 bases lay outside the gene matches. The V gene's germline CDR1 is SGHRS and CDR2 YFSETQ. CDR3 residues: CANRGQDNTGELFF. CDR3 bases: TGCGCCAACCGGGGACAGGACAACACCGGGGAGCTGTTTTTT.

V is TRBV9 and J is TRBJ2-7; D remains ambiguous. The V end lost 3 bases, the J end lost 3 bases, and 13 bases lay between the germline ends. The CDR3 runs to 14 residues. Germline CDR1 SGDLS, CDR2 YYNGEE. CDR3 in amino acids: CASSADPWHYEQYF. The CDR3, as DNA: TGTGCCAGCAGCGCAGATCCCTGGCACTACGAGCAGTACTTC.

As DNA, the CDR3 is TGTGCCAGCAGTTTCGGGGCGGGACTCTACGAGCAGTACTTC. Translation: CASSFGAGLYEQYF. The V gene is TRBV6-5, the J gene TRBJ2-7, with D possibly TRBD2 on 6 matching bases. V was clipped by 4 bases and J by 3 bases, with 13 bases between them. The CDR3 runs to 14 residues. Per the germline V gene, CDR1 is MNHEY and CDR2 is SVGAGI.

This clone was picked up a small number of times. The CDR3 region is CASSLAASGGISTYEQYF. CDR3 in DNA: TGTGCCAGCAGCTTAGCGGCTAGCGGGGGGATTTCTACCTACGAGCAGTACTTC. V gene TRBV7-2 combines with J gene TRBJ2-7, with TRBD2 matching over 11 bases. The germline gives CDR1 SGHTA, CDR2 FQGNSA. CDR3 length: 18 amino acids. V lost 0 bases and J lost 2; bases outside the gene matches: 9.

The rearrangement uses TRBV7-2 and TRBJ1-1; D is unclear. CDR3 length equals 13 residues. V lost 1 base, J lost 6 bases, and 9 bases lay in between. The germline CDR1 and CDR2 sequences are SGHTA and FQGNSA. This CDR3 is CASSLEPNSEAFF. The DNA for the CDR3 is TGTGCCAGCAGCTTAGAGCCAAATTCTGAAGCTTTCTTT.

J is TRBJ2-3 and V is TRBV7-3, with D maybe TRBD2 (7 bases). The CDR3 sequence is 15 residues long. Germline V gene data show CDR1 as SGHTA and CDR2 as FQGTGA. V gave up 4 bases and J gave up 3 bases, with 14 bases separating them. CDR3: CASSSNGGLTDTQYF. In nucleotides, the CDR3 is TGTGCCAGCAGCTCTAACGGGGGGCTAACAGATACGCAGTATTTT. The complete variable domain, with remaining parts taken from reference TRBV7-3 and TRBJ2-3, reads GAGVSQTPSNKVTEKGKYVELRCDPISGHTALYWYRQSLGQGPEFLIYFQGTGAADDSGLPNDRFFAVRPEGSVSTLKIQRTERGDSAVYLCASSSNGGLTDTQYFGPGTRLTVL.

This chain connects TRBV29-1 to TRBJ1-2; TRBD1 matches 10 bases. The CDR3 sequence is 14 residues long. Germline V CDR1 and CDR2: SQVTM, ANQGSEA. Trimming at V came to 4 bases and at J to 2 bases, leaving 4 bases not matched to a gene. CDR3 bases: TGCAGCGTTGTAGAGACAGGGGGCAACTATGGCTACACCTTC. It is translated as CSVVETGGNYGYTF. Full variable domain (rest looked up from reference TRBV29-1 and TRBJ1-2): SAVISQKPSRDICQRGTSLTIQCQVDSQVTMMFWYRQQPGQSLTLIATANQGSEATYESGFVIDKFPISRPNLTFSTLTVSNMSPEDSSIYLCSVVETGGNYGYTFGSGTRLTVV.

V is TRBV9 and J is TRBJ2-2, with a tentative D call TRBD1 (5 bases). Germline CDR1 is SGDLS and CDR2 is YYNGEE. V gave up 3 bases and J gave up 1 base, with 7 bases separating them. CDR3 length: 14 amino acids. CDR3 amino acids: CASSATVNTGELFF. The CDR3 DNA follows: TGTGCCAGCAGCGCGACAGTGAACACCGGGGAGCTGTTTTTT.

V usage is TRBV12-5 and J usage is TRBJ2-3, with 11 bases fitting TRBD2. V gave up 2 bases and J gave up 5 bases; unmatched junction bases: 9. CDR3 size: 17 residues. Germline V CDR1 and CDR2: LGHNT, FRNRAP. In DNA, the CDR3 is TGTGCTAGTGGTTTGACGATACTAGCGGGGGCGGGAGATACGCAGTATTTT. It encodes CASGLTILAGAGDTQYF.

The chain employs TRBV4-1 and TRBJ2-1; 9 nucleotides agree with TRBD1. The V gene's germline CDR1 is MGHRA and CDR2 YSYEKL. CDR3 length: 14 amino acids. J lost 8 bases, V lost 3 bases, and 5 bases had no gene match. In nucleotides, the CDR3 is TGCGCCAGCAGCCATTTACAGGGGGCGGATGAGCAGTTCTTC. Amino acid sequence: CASSHLQGADEQFF.